This T cell receptor (beta chain) originates from a study of blood T cells in healthy people across ages. Drawing of peripheral blood yielded about 10 milliliters from each donor. It was with a sample-barcoded 5' primer and a J-beta primer mix that a second PCR of roughly 6 to 12 cycles was run. Tagging of each cDNA molecule was performed by a template-switch adaptor with 12 random nucleotides. A single record per CDR3 protein comes from TCRdb applying MiXCR to the 5' RACE reads. The sample lists over 1.5 million distinct CDR3 sequences; around 48% were seen once. This clonotype occurred a few times. As yet, its antigen is unknown. Findings of the study overall: It was found that TCR beta diversity correlated strongly with the percentage of naive T cells.

The receptor was derived from a woman between 40 and 55 years old in good health. Sequenced sample: blood.

DNA for the CDR3: TGCGCCAGCATCCTGGATAAAACTAGCGCGCGCACAGATACGCAGTATTTT. Translating it yields CASILDKTSARTDTQYF. The chain joins TRBV5-1 to TRBJ2-3, with 7 bases identical to TRBD2. Germline lookup yields CDR1 SGHRS and CDR2 YFSETQ. Unmatched junction bases numbered 14, after V lost 6 bases and J lost 1 base. The CDR3 has 17 residues. Full variable domain (rest looked up from reference TRBV5-1 and TRBJ2-3): KAGVTQTPRYLIKTRGQQVTLSCSPISGHRSVSWYQQTPGQGLQFLFEYFSETQRNKGNFPGRFSGRQFSNSRSEMNVSTLELGDSALYLCASILDKTSARTDTQYFGPGTRLTVL.